The 25 T cell receptor beta chains listed next were all sequenced from one sample in a study of T-cell reconstitution after alpha-beta-depleted transplantation in children. Unique molecular identifiers featured in how the TCRbeta library was prepared. From the PCR reads, TCRdb called clonotypes with MiXCR, one entry per CDR3 protein. Of about 300,000 distinct CDR3 sequences in the sample, 9.5% to 13% were seen once. The sample in question was PBMCs, obtained before TCRalphabeta/CD19-depleted stem cell transplant. The receptors here all came from a boy under three years old with acute myeloid leukemia, due to receive a stem cell transplant.

This clonotype has a count of ten or more. The chain combines TRBV9 with TRBJ2-1; no reliable D call. This CDR3 has 13 amino acids. Germline CDR1 and CDR2: SGDLS and YYNGEE. V lost 2 bases to trimming and J lost 8 bases, with 11 bases between them. As DNA, the CDR3 is TGTGCCAGCAGCGTCGTCAGTAGCTATGAGCAGTTCTTC. This encodes CASSVVSSYEQFF.

This clonotype was counted ten times or more. The DNA of the CDR3 is TGCAGTGCTGTCTTGGGACTAGACACCGGGGAGCTGTTTTTT. Protein product: CSAVLGLDTGELFF. The rearrangement links TRBV20-1 to TRBJ2-2; 8 nucleotides agree with TRBD2. The CDR3 totals 14 residues. The junction had 5 bases not matched to a gene; V was cut back by 5 bases and J by 3 bases. CDR1 is DFQATT, CDR2 SNEGSKA, per germline (reference sequence).

The J gene is TRBJ1-3, the V gene TRBV6-5; 9 nucleotides line up with TRBD1. With 1 base clipped from V and 0 bases from J, the junction kept 7 bases outside the gene matches. This CDR3 has 18 residues. CDR1 MNHEY and CDR2 SVGAGI come from the germline V gene. The DNA for the CDR3 is TGTGCCAGCAGTTACTTCCCCGGGGACAGGGCCTCTGGAAACACCATATATTTT. Translated, it gives CASSYFPGDRASGNTIYF.

This clonotype occurred many times. This chain uses TRBV18 with TRBJ2-7; 8 positions match TRBD1. V lost 3 bases and J lost 1; bases outside the gene matches: 8. CDR3 length equals 16 residues. Germline CDR1 is KGHSH and CDR2 is LQKENI. The CDR3 loop is CASSPSVGQGSYEQYF. The CDR3 coding sequence is TGTGCCAGCTCACCTTCGGTTGGACAGGGATCCTACGAGCAGTACTTC.

In its sample, this clonotype was seen a few times. V usage is TRBV7-9 and J usage is TRBJ2-5; TRBD1 agrees at 7 bases. Germline CDR1 and CDR2: SEHNR and FQNEAQ (reference sequence). V was pared by 7 bases and J by 2 bases, with 10 bases of the junction left unmatched. The CDR3 has 15 amino acids. CDR3 region: CASIPPHRGQETQYF. The CDR3 DNA follows: TGTGCCAGCATCCCCCCACACAGGGGACAAGAGACCCAGTACTTC.

This clonotype occurred a few times. The V and J genes are TRBV6-5 and TRBJ1-1; possible D gene TRBD1, 6 bases. The CDR3 has 14 amino acids. Germline CDR1 is MNHEY and CDR2 is SVGAGI. The V end lost 4 bases, the J end lost 1 base, and 10 bases lay between the germline ends. The CDR3 DNA reads TGTGCCAGCAGTTCCATGACAGGGAACACTGAAGCTTTCTTT. Protein sequence: CASSSMTGNTEAFF.

This clonotype was counted only a few times. The chain combines TRBV5-6 with TRBJ1-5; D call uncertain. The V gene lost 3 bases and the J gene lost 0 bases, with 4 bases spanning the gap. Per germline, CDR1 SGHDT and CDR2 YYEEEE. The length of the CDR3 is 13 residues. This CDR3 reads CASSYNSNQPQHF. The CDR3 DNA sequence: TGTGCCAGCAGCTACAATAGCAATCAGCCCCAGCATTTT.

This clonotype was seen ten or more times. V usage is TRBV6-2 or TRBV6-3 and J usage is TRBJ2-1; 13 positions match TRBD2. V shed 2 bases, J shed 1 base, and the junction held 5 bases outside the gene matches. The CDR3 covers 18 residues. The germline V gene has CDR1 MNHEY and CDR2 SVGEGT. CDR3 DNA sequence: TGTGCCAGCAGTTACAGACTAGCGGGAGGACTTTCCTACAATGAGCAGTTCTTC. It yields the protein CASSYRLAGGLSYNEQFF.

This clonotype was seen ten or more times. The J gene is TRBJ2-4, the V gene TRBV10-3; 8 nucleotides line up with TRBD2. The CDR3 covers 14 residues. Germline-derived CDR1 and CDR2 are ENHRY and SYGVKD. Losses at the gene ends were 6 bases for V and 5 bases for J; bases not matched to a gene: 6. CDR3 loop: CAISRLARQNIQYF. The CDR3 DNA is TGTGCCATCAGCCGACTAGCGAGACAAAACATTCAGTACTTC.

In its sample, this clonotype was seen many times. The chain is built from TRBV11-2 and TRBJ2-3; 9 bases fit TRBD2. Germline V gene data show CDR1 as SGHAT and CDR2 as FQNNGV. J was trimmed by 4 bases and V by 5 bases; bases with no gene match: 16. The CDR3 has 18 amino acids. This CDR3 is CASSPKLILGTSPDTQYF. CDR3 nucleotides: TGTGCCAGCAGCCCTAAACTAATATTGGGGACTAGCCCAGATACGCAGTATTTT.

This clonotype appeared many times. The chain carries TRBV12-3 or TRBV12-4 and TRBJ2-5; TRBD1 or TRBD2 may be the D gene (6 bases each). This CDR3 contains 13 residues. Trimming cost V 3 bases and J 5 bases, with 10 bases left between them. The CDR3 coding sequence is TGTGCCAGCAGTTTGGGGGGCTTGGAGACCCAGTACTTC. Translation: CASSLGGLETQYF.

The chain carries TRBV7-2 and TRBJ2-1, with TRBD1 identical over 7 bases. In germline, CDR1 is SGHTA, CDR2 FQGNSA. This CDR3 contains 15 residues. J lost 4 bases, V lost 1 base, and 4 bases had no gene match. The CDR3 reads CASSLGLGQYNEQFF. The CDR3 region has the DNA TGTGCCAGCAGCTTAGGCTTGGGACAGTACAATGAGCAGTTCTTC.

This clonotype was detected many times. The rearrangement links TRBV7-2 to TRBJ2-3; possibly TRBD2 for D (5 bases). Germline V lookup: CDR1 SGHTA, CDR2 FQGNSA. There are 13 residues in the CDR3. V lost 3 bases and J lost 3, with 7 bases in between. CDR3 coding DNA: TGTGCCAGCAGCTTTTGGAGGACAGATACGCAGTATTTT. It specifies CASSFWRTDTQYF.

The table lists this clonotype with many counts. The genes are TRBV5-1 and TRBJ1-3, with 12 positions matching TRBD1. V lost 4 bases to trimming and J lost 5 bases; unmatched junction nucleotides: 4. Germline V gene lookup returns CDR1 SGHRS and CDR2 YFSETQ. The CDR3 has 15 residues. The DNA of the CDR3 is TGCGCCAGCAGCGGGGGGACAGGGGGCCGAAACACCATATATTTT. It codes for CASSGGTGGRNTIYF.

This rearrangement joins TRBV19 to TRBJ2-3; TRBD1 might be the D (6 bases). Germline V gene data show CDR1 as LNHDA and CDR2 as SQIVND (reference sequence). The CDR3 covers 14 residues. The V gene lost 8 bases and the J gene lost 6 bases, with 18 bases spanning the gap. The CDR3 here is CASSPGRGKDTQYF. Written as DNA, the CDR3 is TGTGCCAGTTCACCGGGCAGGGGAAAGGATACGCAGTATTTT. Combining the CDR3 with reference TRBV19 and TRBJ2-3 gives the whole variable domain DGGITQSPKYLFRKEGQNVTLSCEQNLNHDAMYWYRQDPGQGLRLIYYSQIVNDFQKGDIAEGYSVSREKKESFPLTVTSAQKNPTAFYLCASSPGRGKDTQYFGPGTRLTVL.

The chain combines TRBV5-1 with TRBJ2-5; 10 nucleotides agree with TRBD2. Per germline, CDR1 SGHRS and CDR2 YFSETQ. J was trimmed by 5 bases and V by 3 bases; bases with no gene match: 10. The CDR3 sequence is 16 residues long. CDR3 residues: CASSYKREGLWETQYF. The CDR3 region has the DNA TGCGCCAGCAGCTATAAGCGGGAGGGCCTCTGGGAGACCCAGTACTTC. The full variable domain, its missing parts supplied by reference TRBV5-1 and TRBJ2-5, is KAGVTQTPRYLIKTRGQQVTLSCSPISGHRSVSWYQQTPGQGLQFLFEYFSETQRNKGNFPGRFSGRQFSNSRSEMNVSTLELGDSALYLCASSYKREGLWETQYFGPGTRLLVL.

This clonotype showed up just a few times. This chain uses TRBV11-3 with TRBJ2-1, with D perhaps assigned TRBD1 or TRBD2 (5 bases each). The germline V gene has CDR1 SGHNT and CDR2 YENEEA. CDR3 length: 15 amino acids. The V and J ends lost 7 bases and 0 bases respectively, with 13 bases between them. CDR3 sequence reads: CASTQTGGSYNEQFF. The CDR3 DNA reads TGTGCCAGCACCCAGACTGGGGGCTCCTACAATGAGCAGTTCTTC.

This chain joins TRBV6-6 and TRBJ2-7; the D gene could be TRBD1 or TRBD2 (6 bases each). The CDR3 length is 13 residues. The ends were cut back, 7 bases at V and 3 bases at J, with 13 bases in the middle. Germline-derived CDR1 and CDR2 are MNHNY and SVGAGI (reference sequence). CDR3 sequence: CASNGGGDYEQYF. For the CDR3, the DNA is TGTGCCAGCAATGGAGGGGGAGACTACGAGCAGTACTTC.

In its sample, this clonotype was seen many times. V and J are TRBV3-1 and TRBJ2-1, with 12 positions matching TRBD2. The length of the CDR3 is 15 residues. V lost 4 bases, J lost 8 bases, and 6 bases stayed unmatched. The germline gives CDR1 LGHDT, CDR2 YNNKEL (reference sequence). The CDR3 DNA follows: TGTGCCAGCAGCCGGCGACTAGCGGGAGCGGATGAGCAGTTCTTC. It is translated as CASSRRLAGADEQFF.

The genes are TRBV18 and TRBJ1-5; 10 nucleotides agree with TRBD1. The CDR3 is 19 amino acids. CDR1 and CDR2 (germline): KGHSH, LQKENI. Trimming took 4 bases from V and 4 from J; bases not matched to a gene: 16. CDR3 amino acids: CASSLTYYSGTGDNQPQHF. The CDR3 DNA is TGTGCCAGCTCACTCACATATTACTCCGGGACAGGGGATAATCAGCCCCAGCATTTT.

This clonotype was detected ten times or more. This chain uses TRBV20-1 with TRBJ2-7, with 14 bases aligning to TRBD2. Germline CDR1 is DFQATT and CDR2 is SNEGSKA (reference sequence). V lost 0 bases and J lost 5; bases outside the gene matches: 9. The CDR3 loop spans 17 amino acids. CDR3 in amino acids: CSARDPTSGRAVNEQYF. CDR3 coding DNA: TGCAGTGCTAGAGACCCGACTAGCGGGAGGGCCGTAAACGAGCAGTACTTC.

This clonotype has just a few counts. The chain uses TRBV5-5 and TRBJ2-7; D is ambiguous. CDR3 size: 14 residues. Germline values: CDR1 SGHKS, CDR2 YYEKEE (reference sequence). Trimming pared 0 bases from V and 5 bases from J, leaving 12 bases between. The CDR3 region has the DNA TGTGCCAGCAGCTTGGGTTCCAGTGTGGACGAGCAGTACTTC. It yields the protein CASSLGSSVDEQYF.

This clonotype came up many times. V and J are TRBV7-6 and TRBJ2-7; D is ambiguous. Germline CDR1 reads SGHVS; CDR2 reads FNYEAQ. The CDR3 is made up of 12 amino acids. V was cut by 1 base and J by 7 bases, with 8 bases left in between. CDR3 region: CASSLEGLEQYF. The CDR3, as DNA: TGTGCCAGCAGCTTAGAGGGCTTGGAGCAGTACTTC.

This clonotype was picked up many times. V usage is TRBV7-9 and J usage is TRBJ2-2, with D possibly being TRBD2 (5 bases). Germline-derived CDR1 and CDR2 are SEHNR and FQNEAQ (reference sequence). V was trimmed by 5 bases and J by 17 bases, leaving 21 bases between them. This CDR3 is 13 amino acids long. CDR3 region: CASSPRTPPRPFF. In DNA form, the CDR3 reads TGTGCCAGCAGCCCTCGGACTCCCCCTCGACCTTTTTTT.

This clonotype was counted ten times or more. The chain joins TRBV29-1 to TRBJ1-2, with D unresolved. V dropped 7 bases and J dropped 7 bases, with 10 bases sitting between them. CDR3 size: 10 residues. Germline V gene lookup returns CDR1 SQVTM and CDR2 ANQGSEA. The CDR3 nucleotides read TGCAGCGCCAGCGGAGGTGGCTACACCTTC. Its translation: CSASGGGYTF. Drawing the rest from reference TRBV29-1 and TRBJ1-2, the complete variable domain is SAVISQKPSRDICQRGTSLTIQCQVDSQVTMMFWYRQQPGQSLTLIATANQGSEATYESGFVIDKFPISRPNLTFSTLTVSNMSPEDSSIYLCSASGGGYTFGSGTRLTVV.